These T cell receptor beta chains were read from a single sample in a study of T cells after posttransplantation cyclophosphamide. Profiled with immunoSEQ multiplex PCR; TCRdb holds only in-frame clones, not every one. The sample has around 50,000 clones; approximately 90% are singletons. The sample taken for sequencing was PBMCs. The receptors shown here come from a woman between 45 and 65 years old in good health and a related stem cell transplant donor. CDR3s include the opening cysteine and the closing phenylalanine or tryptophan. Fields, in order: V gene, CDR3 length, J gene, clone size, D gene, CDR3 protein, CDR3 DNA. The D gene is left open where the match is weak. Expanded clones are given a class, and other clones once, few, many or no size at all.

TRBV9,14,TRBJ1-1,-,-,CASSLSPKSGGAFF,TGTGCCAGCAGTCTCTCCCCGAAATCCGGGGGAGCTTTCTTT
TRBV14,15,TRBJ1-3,-,-,CASSQDRGIPNTIYF,TGTGCCAGCAGCCAAGATCGGGGGATTCCAAACACCATATATTTT
TRBV9,11,TRBJ1-1,-,-,CASSPLLEAFF,TGTGCCAGCAGCCCTCTTTTGGAAGCTTTCTTT
TRBV7-9,12,TRBJ1-3,-,-,CASSYWGDTIYF,TGTGCCAGCAGCTACTGGGGGGACACCATATATTTT
TRBV7-9,11,TRBJ1-1,-,-,CASSFGTEAFF,TGTGCCAGCAGCTTCGGTACTGAAGCTTTCTTT
TRBV14,13,TRBJ2-3,once,-,CASSYYSTDTQYF,TGTGCCAGCAGCTACTATAGCACAGATACGCAGTATTTT
TRBV2,13,TRBJ1-1,-,-,CASSEGRDTEAFF,TGTGCCAGCAGTGAAGGCAGGGACACTGAAGCTTTCTTT
TRBV5-1,15,TRBJ1-4,-,-,CASSSFRDKSEKLFF,TGCGCCAGCAGCTCGTTCCGGGACAAGAGTGAAAAACTGTTTTTT
TRBV11-1,19,TRBJ1-3,once,TRBD1,CASSPRRLERQGLGNTIYF,TGTGCCAGCAGCCCCCGGCGTCTAGAAAGACAGGGGTTAGGAAACACCATATATTTT
TRBV7-2,16,TRBJ2-2,-,TRBD1,CASSPPGQGMAGELFF,TGTGCCAGCAGCCCACCGGGACAGGGGATGGCCGGGGAGCTGTTTTTT
TRBV18,14,TRBJ1-2,-,-,CASSQSTANYGYTF,TGTGCCAGCTCACAATCCACAGCTAACTATGGCTACACCTTC
TRBV6-1,15,TRBJ2-2,once,TRBD1,CASSIVTGDTGELFF,TGTGCCAGCAGTATAGTCACAGGGGACACCGGGGAGCTGTTTTTT
TRBV6-4,14,TRBJ2-3,-,-,CASRQGLYTDTQYF,TGTGCCAGCAGGCAGGGGCTCTACACAGATACGCAGTATTTT
TRBV7-9,14,TRBJ2-5,-,-,CASSPGSVQETQYF,TGTGCCAGCAGTCCTGGGAGCGTCCAAGAGACCCAGTACTTC
TRBV2,14,TRBJ2-5,-,TRBD2,CARRGTSGRQTQYF,TGTGCCAGACGCGGGACTAGCGGGAGACAGACCCAGTACTTC
TRBV5-6,14,TRBJ2-5,once,-,CASSLKGSQETQYF,TGTGCCAGCAGCTTAAAAGGGAGCCAAGAGACCCAGTACTTC
TRBV7-2,15,TRBJ2-7,-,TRBD2,CASSLERGGFDEQYF,TGTGCCAGCAGCTTAGAGCGGGGGGGCTTCGACGAGCAGTACTTC
TRBV6-5,13,TRBJ2-7,-,-,CAGSPGPSSEQYF,TGTGCCGGCAGCCCTGGACCTAGCTCCGAGCAGTACTTC
TRBV9,16,TRBJ1-1,-,-,CASSVTGTSEDTEAFF,TGTGCCAGCAGCGTCACAGGGACGAGCGAGGACACTGAAGCTTTCTTT
TRBV7-8,17,TRBJ1-1,-,TRBD1,CASSLGTGGGVNTEAFF,TGTGCCAGCAGCTTAGGGACAGGGGGCGGGGTGAACACTGAAGCTTTCTTT
TRBV19,12,TRBJ2-7,-,TRBD2,CASIAGAYEQYF,TGTGCCAGTATTGCGGGGGCCTACGAGCAGTACTTC
TRBV28,16,TRBJ2-7,-,TRBD1,CASRPGRTGRYYEQYF,TGTGCCAGCAGACCCGGCCGGACAGGGCGCTACTACGAGCAGTACTTC
TRBV6-1,13,TRBJ1-1,-,-,CASSSGQYTEAFF,TGTGCCAGCAGTTCCGGACAGTACACTGAAGCTTTCTTT
TRBV4-2,14,TRBJ1-2,-,-,CASSARPHRGGYTF,TGTGCCAGCAGCGCACGACCCCACCGCGGTGGCTACACCTTC